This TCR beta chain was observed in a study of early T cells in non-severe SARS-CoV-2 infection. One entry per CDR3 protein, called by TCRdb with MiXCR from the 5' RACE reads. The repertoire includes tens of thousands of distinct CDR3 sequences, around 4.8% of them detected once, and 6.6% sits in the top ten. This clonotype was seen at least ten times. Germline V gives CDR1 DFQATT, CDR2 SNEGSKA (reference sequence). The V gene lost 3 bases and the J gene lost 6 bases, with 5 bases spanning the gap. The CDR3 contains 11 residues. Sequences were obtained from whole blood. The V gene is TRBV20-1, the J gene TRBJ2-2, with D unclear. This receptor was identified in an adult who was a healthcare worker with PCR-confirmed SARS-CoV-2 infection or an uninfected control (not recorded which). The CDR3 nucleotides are TGCAGTGCTAGGGCTCCCGGGGAGCTGTTTTTT. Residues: CSARAPGELFF.